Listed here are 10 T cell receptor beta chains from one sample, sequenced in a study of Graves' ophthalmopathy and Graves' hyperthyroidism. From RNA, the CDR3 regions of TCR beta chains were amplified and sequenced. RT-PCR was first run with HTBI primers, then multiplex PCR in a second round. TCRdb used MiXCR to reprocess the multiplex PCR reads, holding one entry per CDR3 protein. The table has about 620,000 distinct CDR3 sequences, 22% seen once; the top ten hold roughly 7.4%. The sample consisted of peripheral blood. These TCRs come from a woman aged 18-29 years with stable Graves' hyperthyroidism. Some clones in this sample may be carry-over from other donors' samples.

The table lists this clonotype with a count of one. CDR3 nucleotide sequence: TGTGCCTGTCGACGCCGCGGACCCAGCCCCTACGAGCAGTACTTC. It encodes CACRRRGPSPYEQYF. The rearrangement links TRBV30 to TRBJ2-7; D is undetermined. V lost 6 bases and J 2 bases, leaving 20 bases between the germline ends. Germline V gene sequence: CDR1 GTSNPN, CDR2 SVGIG (reference sequence). The CDR3 is made up of 15 amino acids.

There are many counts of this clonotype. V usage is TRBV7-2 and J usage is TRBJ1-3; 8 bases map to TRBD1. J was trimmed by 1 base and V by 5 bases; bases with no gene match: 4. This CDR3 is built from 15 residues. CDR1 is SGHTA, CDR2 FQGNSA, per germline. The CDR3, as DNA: TGTGCCAGCAGCGCCAGACAGGGGTCTGGAAACACCATATATTTT. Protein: CASSARQGSGNTIYF.

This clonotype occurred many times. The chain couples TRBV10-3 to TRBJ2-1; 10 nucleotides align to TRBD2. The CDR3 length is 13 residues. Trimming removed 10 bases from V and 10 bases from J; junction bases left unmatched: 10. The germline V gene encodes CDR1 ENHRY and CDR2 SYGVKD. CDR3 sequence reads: CATEKREGWEQFF. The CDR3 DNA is TGTGCCACCGAAAAGCGGGAGGGTTGGGAGCAGTTCTTC.

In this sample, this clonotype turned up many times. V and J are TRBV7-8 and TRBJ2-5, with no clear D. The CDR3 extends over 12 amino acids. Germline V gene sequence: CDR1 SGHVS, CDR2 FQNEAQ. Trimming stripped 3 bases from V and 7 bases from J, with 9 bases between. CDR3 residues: CASSFVERTQYF. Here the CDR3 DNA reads TGTGCCAGCAGCTTTGTTGAGCGGACCCAGTACTTC.

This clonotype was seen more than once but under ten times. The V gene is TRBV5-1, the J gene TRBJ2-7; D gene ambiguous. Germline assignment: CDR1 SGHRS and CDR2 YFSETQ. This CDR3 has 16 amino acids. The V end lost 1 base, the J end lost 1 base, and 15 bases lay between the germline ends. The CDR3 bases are TGCGCCAGCAGCTTGATATTTGGGCAGTTATCCTACGAGCAGTACTTC. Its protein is CASSLIFGQLSYEQYF.

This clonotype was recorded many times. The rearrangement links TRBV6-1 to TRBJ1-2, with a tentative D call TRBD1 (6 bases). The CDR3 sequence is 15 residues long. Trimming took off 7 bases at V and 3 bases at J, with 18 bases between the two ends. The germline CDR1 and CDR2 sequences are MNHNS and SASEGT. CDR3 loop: CASTRTTGPYYGYTF. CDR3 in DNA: TGTGCCAGCACTCGGACCACAGGGCCTTACTATGGCTACACCTTC.

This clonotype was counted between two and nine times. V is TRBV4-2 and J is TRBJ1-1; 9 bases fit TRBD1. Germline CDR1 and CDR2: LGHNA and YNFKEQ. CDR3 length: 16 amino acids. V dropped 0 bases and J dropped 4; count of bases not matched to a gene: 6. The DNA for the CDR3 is TGTGCCAGCAGCCAAGATCCGGGACAGGGTTTCACTGAAGCTTTCTTT. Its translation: CASSQDPGQGFTEAFF.

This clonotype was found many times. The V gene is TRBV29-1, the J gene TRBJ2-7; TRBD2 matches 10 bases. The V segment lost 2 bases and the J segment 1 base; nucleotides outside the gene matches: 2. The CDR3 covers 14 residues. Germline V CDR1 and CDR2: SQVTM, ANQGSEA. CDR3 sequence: CSVELAGVSYEQYF. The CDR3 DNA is TGCAGCGTTGAACTAGCGGGAGTGTCCTACGAGCAGTACTTC.

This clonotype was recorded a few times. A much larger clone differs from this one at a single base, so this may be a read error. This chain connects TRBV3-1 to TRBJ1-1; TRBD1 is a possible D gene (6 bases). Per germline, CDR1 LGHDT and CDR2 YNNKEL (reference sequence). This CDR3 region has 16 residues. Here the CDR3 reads CASSQDRGGMNTEACF. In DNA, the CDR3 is TGTGCCAGCAGCCAAGATAGGGGGGGTATGAACACTGAAGCTTGCTTT.

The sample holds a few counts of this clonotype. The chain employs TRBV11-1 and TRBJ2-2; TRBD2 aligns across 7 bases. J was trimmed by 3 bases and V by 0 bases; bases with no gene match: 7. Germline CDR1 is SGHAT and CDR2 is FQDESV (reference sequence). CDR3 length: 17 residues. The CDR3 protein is CASSLARPRGDTGELFF. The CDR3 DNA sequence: TGTGCCAGCAGCTTAGCCCGACCCCGGGGGGACACCGGGGAGCTGTTTTTT.